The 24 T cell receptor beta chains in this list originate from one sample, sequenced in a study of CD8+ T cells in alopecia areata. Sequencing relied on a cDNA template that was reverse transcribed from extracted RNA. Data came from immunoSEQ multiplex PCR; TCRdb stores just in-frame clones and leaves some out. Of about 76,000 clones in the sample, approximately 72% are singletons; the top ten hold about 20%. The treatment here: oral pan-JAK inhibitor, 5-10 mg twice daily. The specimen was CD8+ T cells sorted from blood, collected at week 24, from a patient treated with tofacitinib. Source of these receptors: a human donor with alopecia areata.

The CDR3 is CASSLNPGQGGYEQYF. The CDR3 DNA reads as TGTGCCAGCAGCCTAAACCCGGGACAGGGGGGCTACGAGCAGTACTTC. The chain uses TRBV9 and TRBJ2-7; 11 nucleotides agree with TRBD1. V gave up 4 bases and J gave up 3 bases; unmatched junction bases: 9. The CDR3 has 16 residues. Germline assignment: CDR1 SGDLS and CDR2 YYNGEE.

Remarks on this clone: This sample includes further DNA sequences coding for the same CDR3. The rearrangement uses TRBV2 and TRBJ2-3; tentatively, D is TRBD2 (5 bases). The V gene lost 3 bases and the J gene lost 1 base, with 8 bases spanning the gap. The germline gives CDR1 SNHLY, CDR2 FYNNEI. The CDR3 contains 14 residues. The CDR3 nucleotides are TGTGCCAGCAGTGAGCTAGCCGGCACAGATACGCAGTATTTT. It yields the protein CASSELAGTDTQYF.

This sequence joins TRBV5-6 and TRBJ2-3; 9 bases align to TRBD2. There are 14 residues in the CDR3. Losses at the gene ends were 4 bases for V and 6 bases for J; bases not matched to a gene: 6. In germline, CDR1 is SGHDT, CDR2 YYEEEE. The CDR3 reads CASSPLAGVDTQYF. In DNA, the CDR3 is TGTGCCAGCAGCCCCTTAGCGGGAGTTGATACGCAGTATTTT.

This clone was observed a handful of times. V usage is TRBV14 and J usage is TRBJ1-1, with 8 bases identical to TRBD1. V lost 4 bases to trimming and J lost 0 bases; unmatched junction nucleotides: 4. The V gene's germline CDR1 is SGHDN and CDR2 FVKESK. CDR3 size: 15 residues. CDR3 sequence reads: CASSPGQDLNTEAFF. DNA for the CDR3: TGTGCCAGCAGCCCGGGACAGGACTTGAACACTGAAGCTTTCTTT. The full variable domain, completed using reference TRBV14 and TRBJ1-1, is EAGVTQFPSHSVIEKGQTVTLRCDPISGHDNLYWYRRVMGKEIKFLLHFVKESKQDESGMPNNRFLAERTGGTYSTLKVQPAELEDSGVYFCASSPGQDLNTEAFFGQGTRLTVV.

CDR3 sequence: CASSPVSGTGNEPLHF. CDR3 in DNA: TGCGCCAGCAGCCCGGTGTCCGGGACAGGGAATGAACCCCTCCACTTT. The genes are TRBV4-3 and TRBJ1-6; 9 bases align to TRBD1. Germline assignment: CDR1 LGHNA and CDR2 YSLEER. CDR3 length: 16 residues. J was trimmed by 12 bases and V by 4 bases; bases with no gene match: 13.

The chain's CDR3 is CASSLGANEQFF. In DNA form, the CDR3 reads TGTGCCAGCAGCTTAGGGGCCAATGAGCAGTTCTTC. The rearrangement links TRBV7-3 to TRBJ2-1, with a weak D call TRBD1 (5 bases). V shed 2 bases and J shed 6 bases, with 5 bases lying between them. Germline CDR1 SGHTA, CDR2 FQGTGA. This CDR3 spans 12 amino acids. Filled out from reference TRBV7-3 and TRBJ2-1, the complete variable domain reads GAGVSQTPSNKVTEKGKYVELRCDPISGHTALYWYRQSLGQGPEFLIYFQGTGAADDSGLPNDRFFAVRPEGSVSTLKIQRTERGDSAVYLCASSLGANEQFFGPGTRLTVL.

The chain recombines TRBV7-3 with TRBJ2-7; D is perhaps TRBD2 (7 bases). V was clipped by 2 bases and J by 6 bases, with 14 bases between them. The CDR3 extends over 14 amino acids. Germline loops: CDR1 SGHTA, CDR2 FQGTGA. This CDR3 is CASSLDAGASEQYF. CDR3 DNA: TGTGCCAGCAGCTTAGACGCGGGGGCCAGCGAGCAGTACTTC.

CDR3 nucleotides: TGCGCCAGCAGCTTGGGAGATTTAGGGTACGAGCAGTACTTC. Amino acids: CASSLGDLGYEQYF. This chain links TRBV5-1 with TRBJ2-7; D remains ambiguous. Trimming took off 0 bases at V and 4 bases at J, with 11 bases between the two ends. CDR1 and CDR2 (germline): SGHRS, YFSETQ. The CDR3 contains 14 residues.

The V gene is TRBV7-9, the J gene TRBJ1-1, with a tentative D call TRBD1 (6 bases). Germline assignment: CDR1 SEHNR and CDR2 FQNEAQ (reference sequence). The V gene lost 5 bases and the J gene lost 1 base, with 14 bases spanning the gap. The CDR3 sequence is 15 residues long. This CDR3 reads CASSLPEQGNTEAFF. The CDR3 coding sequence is TGTGCCAGCAGCCTACCCGAACAGGGGAACACTGAAGCTTTCTTT.

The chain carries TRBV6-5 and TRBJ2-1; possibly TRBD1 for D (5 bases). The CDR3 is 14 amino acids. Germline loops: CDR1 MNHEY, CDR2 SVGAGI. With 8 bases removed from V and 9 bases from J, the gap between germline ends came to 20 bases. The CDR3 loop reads CASGPQGFRGEQFF. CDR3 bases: TGTGCCAGCGGTCCCCAGGGATTTAGGGGTGAGCAGTTCTTC.

This CDR3 is CASSLADGGRIEQFF. CDR3 bases: TGTGCCAGCAGCTTAGCAGATGGGGGTCGGATTGAGCAGTTCTTC. This chain connects TRBV7-9 to TRBJ2-1; D possibly matches TRBD1 or TRBD2 (5 bases each). Trimming cost V 0 bases and J 9 bases, with 15 bases left between them. Germline V gene lookup returns CDR1 SEHNR and CDR2 FQNEAQ (reference sequence). There are 15 residues in the CDR3.

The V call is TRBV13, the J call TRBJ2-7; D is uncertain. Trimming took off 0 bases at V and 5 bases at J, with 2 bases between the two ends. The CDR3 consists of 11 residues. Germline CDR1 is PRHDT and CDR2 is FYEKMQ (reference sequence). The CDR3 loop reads CASSLGNEQYF. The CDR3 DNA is TGTGCCAGCAGCTTAGGTAACGAGCAGTACTTC.

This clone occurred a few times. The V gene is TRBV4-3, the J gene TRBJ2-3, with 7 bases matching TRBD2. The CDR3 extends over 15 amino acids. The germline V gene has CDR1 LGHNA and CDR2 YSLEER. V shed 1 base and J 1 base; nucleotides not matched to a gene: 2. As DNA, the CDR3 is TGCGCCAGCAGCCAAGGTCTAGCGGGCACAGATACGCAGTATTTT. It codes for CASSQGLAGTDTQYF.

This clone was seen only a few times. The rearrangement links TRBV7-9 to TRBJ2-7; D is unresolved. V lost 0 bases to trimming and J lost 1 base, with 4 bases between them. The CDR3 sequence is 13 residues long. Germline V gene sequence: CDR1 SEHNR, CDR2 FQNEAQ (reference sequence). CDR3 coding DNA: TGTGCCAGCAGCTTAGCGGGGTCCTACGAGCAGTACTTC. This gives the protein CASSLAGSYEQYF.

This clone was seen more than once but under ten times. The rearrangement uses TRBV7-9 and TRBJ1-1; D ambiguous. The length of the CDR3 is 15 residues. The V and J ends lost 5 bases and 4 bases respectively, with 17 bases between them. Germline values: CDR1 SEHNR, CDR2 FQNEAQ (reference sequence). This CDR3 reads CASSLPAGSGTEAFF. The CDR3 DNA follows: TGTGCCAGCAGCCTTCCGGCGGGTTCCGGCACTGAAGCTTTCTTT.

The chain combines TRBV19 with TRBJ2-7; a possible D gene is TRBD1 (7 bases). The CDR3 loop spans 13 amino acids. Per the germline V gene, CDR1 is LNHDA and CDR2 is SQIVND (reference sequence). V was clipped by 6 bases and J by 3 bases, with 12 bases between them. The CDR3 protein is CASREGASYEQYF. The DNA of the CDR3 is TGTGCCAGTAGGGAGGGGGCGAGCTACGAGCAGTACTTC.

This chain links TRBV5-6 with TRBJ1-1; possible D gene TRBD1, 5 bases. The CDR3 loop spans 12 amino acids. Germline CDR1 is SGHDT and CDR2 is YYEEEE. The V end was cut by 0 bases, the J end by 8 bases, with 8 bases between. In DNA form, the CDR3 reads TGTGCCAGCAGCTTGGTGGGGGACGAAGCTTTCTTT. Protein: CASSLVGDEAFF.

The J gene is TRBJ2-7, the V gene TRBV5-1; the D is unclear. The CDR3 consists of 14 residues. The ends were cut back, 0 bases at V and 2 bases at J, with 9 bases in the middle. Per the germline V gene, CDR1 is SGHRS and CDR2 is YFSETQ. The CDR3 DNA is TGCGCCAGCAGCTTGGACAGAAGCACCTACGAGCAGTACTTC. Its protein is CASSLDRSTYEQYF.

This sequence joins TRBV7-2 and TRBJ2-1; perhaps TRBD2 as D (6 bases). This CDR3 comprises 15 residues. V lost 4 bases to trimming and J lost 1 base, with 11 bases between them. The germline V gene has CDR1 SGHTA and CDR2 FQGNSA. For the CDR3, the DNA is TGTGCCAGCAGCTCACAGACTAGGTCCTACAATGAGCAGTTCTTC. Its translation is CASSSQTRSYNEQFF.

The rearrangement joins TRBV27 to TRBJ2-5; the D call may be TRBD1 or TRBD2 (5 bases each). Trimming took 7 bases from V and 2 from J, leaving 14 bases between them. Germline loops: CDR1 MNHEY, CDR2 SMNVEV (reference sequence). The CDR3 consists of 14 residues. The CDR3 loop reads CASKGTAIQETQYF. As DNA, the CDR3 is TGTGCCAGCAAAGGGACCGCGATTCAAGAGACCCAGTACTTC.

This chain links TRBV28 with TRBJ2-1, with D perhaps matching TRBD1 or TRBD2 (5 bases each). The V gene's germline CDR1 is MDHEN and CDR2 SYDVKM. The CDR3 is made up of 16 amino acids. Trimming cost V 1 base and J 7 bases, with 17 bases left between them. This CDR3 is CASSLSGTPLGNEQFF. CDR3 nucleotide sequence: TGTGCCAGCAGTTTATCGGGGACGCCGCTAGGGAATGAGCAGTTCTTC.

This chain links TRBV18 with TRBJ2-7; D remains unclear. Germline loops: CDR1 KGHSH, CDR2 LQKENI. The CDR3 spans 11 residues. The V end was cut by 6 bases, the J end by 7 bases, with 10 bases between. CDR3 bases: TGTGCCAGCTCCCTGCCCGGGGAGCAGTACTTC. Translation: CASSLPGEQYF.

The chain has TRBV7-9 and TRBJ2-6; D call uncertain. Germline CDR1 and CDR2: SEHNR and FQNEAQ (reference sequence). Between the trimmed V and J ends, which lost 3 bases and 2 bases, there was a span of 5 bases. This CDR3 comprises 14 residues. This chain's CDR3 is CASSLPPGANVLTF. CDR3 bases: TGTGCCAGCAGCTTGCCCCCTGGGGCCAACGTCCTGACTTTC. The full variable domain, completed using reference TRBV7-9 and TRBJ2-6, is DTGVSQNPRHKITKRGQNVTFRCDPISEHNRLYWYRQTLGQGPEFLTYFQNEAQLEKSRLLSDRFSAERPKGSFSTLEIQRTEQGDSAMYLCASSLPPGANVLTFGAGSRLTVL.

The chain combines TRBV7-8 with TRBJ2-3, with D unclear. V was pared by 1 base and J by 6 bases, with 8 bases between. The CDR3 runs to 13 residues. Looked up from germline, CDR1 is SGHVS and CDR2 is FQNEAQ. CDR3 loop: CASSLEWVDTQYF. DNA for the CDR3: TGTGCCAGCAGCTTAGAGTGGGTTGATACGCAGTATTTT.